Listed here are 9 T cell receptor beta chains from one sample, sequenced in a study of shared clonotypes between healthy human individuals. Using immunoSEQ multiplex PCR, the repertoire was profiled, and TCRdb retains in-frame clones only, with some absent. Counted here are some 1.5 million clones, 95% to 99% occurring once; the ten biggest clones make up approximately 0.44%. Material: naive CD4+ T cells sorted from blood. The subset: CD45RA+ positively selected. All receptors come from a man between 25 and 39 years old in good health.

The rearrangement links TRBV11-2 to TRBJ2-5; D not certain. V was clipped by 5 bases and J by 5 bases, with 15 bases between them. The germline V gene encodes CDR1 SGHAT and CDR2 FQNNGV. This CDR3 region has 14 residues. CDR3 in amino acids: CASSLSWSPETQYF. The CDR3 bases are TGTGCCAGCAGCCTCTCGTGGAGTCCGGAGACCCAGTACTTC. The complete variable domain, with remaining parts taken from reference TRBV11-2 and TRBJ2-5, reads EAGVAQSPRYKIIEKRQSVAFWCNPISGHATLYWYQQILGQGPKLLIQFQNNGVVDDSQLPKDRFSAERLKGVDSTLKIQPAKLEDSAVYLCASSLSWSPETQYFGPGTRLLVL.

The V gene is TRBV7-2, the J gene TRBJ2-7; D is possibly TRBD1 (7 bases). V lost 1 base to trimming and J lost 6 bases, with 16 bases between them. Germline assignment: CDR1 SGHTA and CDR2 FQGNSA. CDR3 length: 15 amino acids. The DNA for the CDR3 is TGTGCCAGCAGCTTAGGCGGGACAGAATTCTTCGAGCAGTACTTC. Protein: CASSLGGTEFFEQYF.

This chain joins TRBV10-3 and TRBJ2-1; 15 positions agree with TRBD2. The CDR3 length is 16 residues. Germline CDR1 reads ENHRY; CDR2 reads SYGVKD. The J segment lost 9 bases and the V segment lost 2 bases, leaving 5 bases of the junction unmatched. In nucleotides, the CDR3 is TGTGCCATCAGTGAGCGGGGACTAGCGGGAGGAGGTGAGCAGTTCTTC. The encoded protein is CAISERGLAGGGEQFF.

Only one count was recorded for this clone. The chain joins TRBV18 to TRBJ2-5; 9 bases align to TRBD1. This CDR3 has 15 residues. Germline lookup yields CDR1 KGHSH and CDR2 LQKENI. Losses at the gene ends were 3 bases for V and 5 bases for J; bases not matched to a gene: 7. CDR3 nucleotides: TGTGCCAGCTCACCTATAACAGGGGGCTTGGAGACCCAGTACTTC. This translates into CASSPITGGLETQYF.

The genes are TRBV18 and TRBJ2-2; D not resolved. The CDR3 sequence is 15 residues long. The germline V gene encodes CDR1 KGHSH and CDR2 LQKENI. V gave up 4 bases and J gave up 1 base, with 10 bases separating them. The CDR3 DNA reads TGTGCCAGCTCACAGGTCGCGAGGAACACCGGGGAGCTGTTTTTT. Translating it yields CASSQVARNTGELFF.

The chain is built from TRBV29-1 and TRBJ2-5; D possibly corresponds to TRBD2 (6 bases). CDR3 size: 13 residues. V lost 6 bases to trimming and J lost 5 bases, with 16 bases between them. The germline CDR1 and CDR2 sequences are SQVTM and ANQGSEA. The CDR3, as DNA: TGCAGCGTGGGCCCAGCGGGTAGGGAGACCCAGTACTTC. This gives the protein CSVGPAGRETQYF. The full variable domain, its missing parts supplied by reference TRBV29-1 and TRBJ2-5, is SAVISQKPSRDICQRGTSLTIQCQVDSQVTMMFWYRQQPGQSLTLIATANQGSEATYESGFVIDKFPISRPNLTFSTLTVSNMSPEDSSIYLCSVGPAGRETQYFGPGTRLLVL.

This chain links TRBV7-9 with TRBJ2-5; a weak D match, TRBD2 (5 bases). The V gene lost 4 bases and the J gene lost 5 bases, with 11 bases spanning the gap. CDR1 SEHNR and CDR2 FQNEAQ come from the germline V gene (reference sequence). CDR3 size: 13 residues. CDR3: CASSSEGAETQYF. The DNA of the CDR3 is TGTGCCAGCAGCTCCGAGGGAGCGGAGACCCAGTACTTC.

The genes are TRBV7-9 and TRBJ2-3; TRBD2 is a possible D gene (7 bases). V lost 7 bases and J lost 3, with 20 bases in between. Germline assignment: CDR1 SEHNR and CDR2 FQNEAQ (reference sequence). The CDR3 loop spans 16 amino acids. The CDR3: CASIKLGGRKTDTQYF. The CDR3 nucleotides are TGTGCCAGCATAAAGCTCGGGGGGCGTAAGACAGATACGCAGTATTTT.

The rearrangement links TRBV9 to TRBJ1-5; no clear D gene. Germline CDR1 SGDLS, CDR2 YYNGEE. This CDR3 has 15 amino acids. Trimming pared 4 bases from V and 0 bases from J, leaving 11 bases between. The CDR3 region has the DNA TGTGCCAGCAGCACGGACGCCAATAGCAATCAGCCCCAGCATTTT. Residues: CASSTDANSNQPQHF.